The rows below give T cell receptor beta chains drawn from one sample of a study of beta chain features in type 1 diabetes. Using immunoSEQ multiplex PCR, the repertoire was profiled, and TCRdb retains in-frame clones only, with some absent. The sample includes roughly 50,000 clones, under 45% of them seen just once. The sample consisted of Tregs from blood. These receptors all come from a man under 40 with type 1 diabetes. Both conserved end residues are part of each CDR3. D genes are given only for firm matches. Clone sizes are given selectively: once, few, many, or a class where the clone is expanded.

CDR3 protein	CDR3 DNA	V gene	J gene	D gene	clone size
CASSPVGVSGRTYNEQFF	TGTGCCAGCTCACCAGTTGGTGTAAGCGGGAGGACCTACAATGAGCAGTTCTTC	TRBV18	TRBJ2-1	TRBD2	few
CATSRDYLEKRSYNEQFF	TGTGCCACCAGCAGAGATTACCTTGAGAAGCGTTCCTACAATGAGCAGTTCTTC	TRBV15	TRBJ2-1	NA	few
CASSWQGHDTEAFF	TGTGCCAGCAGCTGGCAGGGCCATGACACTGAAGCTTTCTTT	TRBV7-9	TRBJ1-1	NA	medium-sized
CASSQLAGGRTGELFF	TGTGCCAGCTCACAACTAGCGGGAGGACGCACCGGGGAGCTGTTTTTT	TRBV18	TRBJ2-2	TRBD2	NA
CASSSQGAFAETQYF	TGTGCCAGCAGTTCGCAGGGGGCATTTGCGGAGACCCAGTACTTC	TRBV6-6	TRBJ2-5	TRBD1	NA
CASSVSATSGGYEQFF	TGTGCCAGCAGCGTAAGTGCGACTAGCGGGGGCTATGAGCAGTTCTTC	TRBV9	TRBJ2-1	TRBD2	NA
CASSTTGGKQPQHF	TGTGCCAGTAGTACGACAGGGGGTAAACAGCCCCAGCATTTT	TRBV19	TRBJ1-5	TRBD1	NA
CATSRGPPGSGEGEQYF	TGTGCCACCAGCAGAGGACCCCCGGGGAGCGGGGAAGGAGAGCAGTACTTC	TRBV15	TRBJ2-7	TRBD2	NA
CASSINRRGSNTEAFF	TGTGCCAGCAGCATAAACCGGCGGGGATCGAACACTGAAGCTTTCTTT	TRBV7-3	TRBJ1-1	NA	NA
CASSQSLGSSAGELFF	TGTGCCAGCAGCCAATCTCTAGGTTCGTCGGCCGGGGAGCTGTTTTTT	TRBV4-2	TRBJ2-2	NA	NA
CASSRQAGTQYF	TGTGCCAGCAGCCGACAGGCCGGGACGCAGTATTTT	TRBV7-2	TRBJ2-3	NA	few
CSVKGLAPYEQYF	TGCAGCGTTAAGGGACTCGCTCCCTACGAGCAGTACTTC	TRBV29-1	TRBJ2-7	NA	few
CASSLDGYPGINNEQFF	TGTGCCAGCAGCTTAGACGGTTACCCGGGAATTAACAATGAGCAGTTCTTC	TRBV11-2	TRBJ2-1	NA	NA
CASSSLAAGGETQYF	TGTGCCAGCAGCTCTTTAGCGGCAGGGGGGGAGACCCAGTACTTC	TRBV5-6	TRBJ2-5	NA	NA
CASSQVSSSYEQYF	TGCGCCAGCAGCCAAGTATCTAGCTCCTACGAGCAGTACTTC	TRBV5-4	TRBJ2-7	NA	NA
CASSFRTESPTQYF	TGTGCCAGCAGTTTTCGGACAGAGTCTCCTACGCAGTATTTT	TRBV27	TRBJ2-3	NA	once
CASSVDGRDNSPLHF	TGTGCCAGCAGCGTAGACGGCAGGGATAATTCACCCCTCCACTTT	TRBV9	TRBJ1-6	NA	NA
CASSLKRHEQYF	TGTGCCAGCAGTTTAAAGCGTCACGAGCAGTACTTC	TRBV28	TRBJ2-7	NA	NA
CASSQSPPGDWPQHF	TGCGCCAGCAGCCAATCTCCGCCGGGGGACTGGCCCCAGCATTTT	TRBV4-1	TRBJ1-5	NA	NA
CASSPLAGDTTDTQYF	TGTGCCAGCAGCCCTTTAGCGGGAGATACCACAGATACGCAGTATTTT	TRBV5-4	TRBJ2-3	TRBD2	NA
CSARPAYEQYF	TGCAGTGCTAGACCCGCCTACGAGCAGTACTTC	TRBV20-1	TRBJ2-7	NA	few
CASSLENLEAFF	TGTGCCAGCAGCTTAGAGAATCTAGAAGCTTTCTTT	TRBV7-2	TRBJ1-1	NA	few
CASSLLGQPTDTQYF	TGTGCCAGCAGCTTATTGGGACAGCCCACAGATACGCAGTATTTT	TRBV7-2	TRBJ2-3	TRBD1	few
CASSDGVGLGVEQYF	TGTGCCAGCAGCGATGGGGTGGGACTAGGTGTCGAGCAGTACTTC	TRBV28	TRBJ2-7	TRBD2	NA
CAISEYTSGSDEQYF	TGTGCCATCAGTGAATATACTAGCGGGAGTGACGAGCAGTACTTC	TRBV10-3	TRBJ2-7	TRBD2	NA
CASSSLDRGRGYQPQHF	TGTGCCAGCAGCTCCCTGGACAGGGGGCGAGGGTATCAGCCCCAGCATTTT	TRBV5-6	TRBJ1-5	TRBD1	NA
CASSLMGTGDNQPQHF	TGTGCCAGCAGCTTGATGGGGACAGGGGACAATCAGCCCCAGCATTTT	TRBV5-6	TRBJ1-5	TRBD1	NA
CASSSGTGLEQFF	TGTGCCAGCAGCTCCGGGACAGGGCTTGAGCAGTTCTTC	TRBV5-4	TRBJ2-1	TRBD1	NA
CASTLDREGTEAFF	TGTGCCAGCACCCTGGACAGGGAGGGCACTGAAGCTTTCTTT	TRBV6-1	TRBJ1-1	TRBD1	few
CASTRAGYVQFF	TGTGCCAGCACCCGCGCCGGGTATGTGCAGTTCTTC	TRBV25-1	TRBJ2-1	NA	few
CASSLGRPYEQYF	TGTGCCAGCAGCTTGGGCAGACCCTACGAGCAGTACTTC	TRBV7-6	TRBJ2-7	NA	NA
CASSFLEKLFF	TGTGCCAGCAGCTTCCTTGAAAAACTGTTTTTT	TRBV7-9	TRBJ1-4	NA	NA
CASSLRDTVSNQPQHF	TGTGCCAGCTCACTACGGGACACCGTATCGAATCAGCCCCAGCATTTT	TRBV18	TRBJ1-5	NA	NA
CASSLGRAGSGYTF	TGTGCCAGCAGCTTGGGCAGGGCAGGCAGTGGCTACACCTTC	TRBV5-6	TRBJ1-2	NA	NA
CASIRGGTFRRAFF	TGTGCCAGTATCCGCGGAGGGACCTTCAGGCGGGCTTTCTTT	TRBV19	TRBJ1-1	NA	few
CASSTRLAGYYEQYF	TGTGCCAGCAGCACACGACTAGCGGGATACTACGAGCAGTACTTC	TRBV7-2	TRBJ2-7	TRBD2	few
CASSLIGGPETQYF	TGTGCCAGCAGCTTAATCGGGGGTCCGGAGACCCAGTACTTC	TRBV28	TRBJ2-5	NA	once
CASSPQGAEQYF	TGTGCCAGCAGCCCTCAGGGGGCCGAGCAGTACTTC	TRBV9	TRBJ2-7	TRBD1	NA
CASSLSGTLDNEQFF	TGCGCCAGCAGCTTGAGTGGGACACTTGACAATGAGCAGTTCTTC	TRBV5-1	TRBJ2-1	NA	NA
CASSRARTNEKLFF	TGTGCCAGCTCACGAGCGAGAACTAATGAAAAACTGTTTTTT	TRBV18	TRBJ1-4	NA	NA
CASSPDAVSSARYEQYF	TGTGCCAGCAGCCCCGACGCGGTTTCTAGCGCCCGATACGAGCAGTACTTC	TRBV5-5	TRBJ2-7	NA	few
CASSVGLAEETQYF	TGCGCCAGCAGCGTGGGACTAGCGGAAGAGACCCAGTACTTC	TRBV5-1	TRBJ2-5	TRBD2	once
CASSQTPGQQNGYTF	TGCGCCAGCAGCCAAACCCCGGGACAGCAAAATGGCTACACCTTC	TRBV4-1	TRBJ1-2	TRBD1	few
CASRWGEETQYF	TGTGCCAGCAGGTGGGGGGAAGAGACCCAGTACTTC	TRBV2	TRBJ2-5	NA	NA
CSVEDWSSGVDNEQFF	TGCAGCGTTGAAGATTGGTCTAGCGGGGTCGACAATGAGCAGTTCTTC	TRBV29-1	TRBJ2-1	TRBD2	NA